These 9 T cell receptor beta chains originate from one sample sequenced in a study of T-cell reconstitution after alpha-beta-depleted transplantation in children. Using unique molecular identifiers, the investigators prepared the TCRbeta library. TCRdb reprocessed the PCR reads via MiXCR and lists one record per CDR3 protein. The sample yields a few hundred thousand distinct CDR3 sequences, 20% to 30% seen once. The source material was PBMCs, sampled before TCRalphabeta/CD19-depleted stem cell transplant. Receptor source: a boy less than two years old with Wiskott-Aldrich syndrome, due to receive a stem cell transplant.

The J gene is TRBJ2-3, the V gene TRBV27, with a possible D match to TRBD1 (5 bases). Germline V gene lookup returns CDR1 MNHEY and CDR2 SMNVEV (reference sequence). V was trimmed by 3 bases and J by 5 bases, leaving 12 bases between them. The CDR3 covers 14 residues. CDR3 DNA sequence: TGTGCCAGCAGTTTGTTAGGGGATGGAGATACGCAGTATTTT. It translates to CASSLLGDGDTQYF.

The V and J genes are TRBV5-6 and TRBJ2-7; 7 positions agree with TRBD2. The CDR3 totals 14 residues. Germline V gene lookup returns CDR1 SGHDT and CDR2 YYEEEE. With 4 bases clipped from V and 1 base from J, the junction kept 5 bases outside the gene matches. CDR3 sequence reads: CASSIGGGSYEQYF. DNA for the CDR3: TGTGCCAGCAGCATTGGGGGGGGTTCCTACGAGCAGTACTTC.

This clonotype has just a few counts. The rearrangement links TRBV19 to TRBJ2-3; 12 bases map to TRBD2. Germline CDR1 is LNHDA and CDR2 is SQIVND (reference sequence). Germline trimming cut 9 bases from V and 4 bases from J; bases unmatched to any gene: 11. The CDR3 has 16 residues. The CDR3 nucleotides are TGTGCCAGCCTCCCGACTAGCGGGAGTTCACCAGATACGCAGTATTTT. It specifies CASLPTSGSSPDTQYF.

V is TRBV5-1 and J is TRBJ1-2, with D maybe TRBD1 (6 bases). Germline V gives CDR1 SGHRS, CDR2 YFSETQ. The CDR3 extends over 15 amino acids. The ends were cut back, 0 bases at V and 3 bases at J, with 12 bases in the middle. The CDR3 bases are TGCGCCAGCAGCTTGGGATCAGGGGAGGACTATGGCTACACCTTC. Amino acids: CASSLGSGEDYGYTF.

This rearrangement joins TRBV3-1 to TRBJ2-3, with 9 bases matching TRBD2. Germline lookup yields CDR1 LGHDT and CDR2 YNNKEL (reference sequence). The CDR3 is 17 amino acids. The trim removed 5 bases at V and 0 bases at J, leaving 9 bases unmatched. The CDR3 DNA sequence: TGTGCCAGCAGCAGGTCAGCGGGAGGACTTAGCACAGATACGCAGTATTTT. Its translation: CASSRSAGGLSTDTQYF.

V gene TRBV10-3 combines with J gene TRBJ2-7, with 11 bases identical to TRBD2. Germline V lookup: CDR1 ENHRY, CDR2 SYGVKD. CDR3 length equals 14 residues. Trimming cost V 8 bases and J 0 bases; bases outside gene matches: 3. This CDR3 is CAIRGLADSYEQYF. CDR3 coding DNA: TGTGCCATCCGGGGACTAGCGGACTCCTACGAGCAGTACTTC.

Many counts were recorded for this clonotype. CDR3 nucleotides: TGTGCCAGCAGTTTTCTGGAGACCCAGTACTTC. The encoded protein is CASSFLETQYF. The chain carries TRBV12-3 or TRBV12-4 and TRBJ2-5; D not resolved. V lost 3 bases to trimming and J lost 5 bases, with 4 bases between them. This CDR3 has 11 amino acids.

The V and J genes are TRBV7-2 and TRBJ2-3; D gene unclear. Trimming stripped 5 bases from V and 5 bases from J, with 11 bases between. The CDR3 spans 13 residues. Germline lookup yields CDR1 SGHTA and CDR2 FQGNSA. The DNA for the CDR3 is TGTGCCAGCAGCCCCCTGGTCCAAGATACGCAGTATTTT. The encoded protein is CASSPLVQDTQYF.

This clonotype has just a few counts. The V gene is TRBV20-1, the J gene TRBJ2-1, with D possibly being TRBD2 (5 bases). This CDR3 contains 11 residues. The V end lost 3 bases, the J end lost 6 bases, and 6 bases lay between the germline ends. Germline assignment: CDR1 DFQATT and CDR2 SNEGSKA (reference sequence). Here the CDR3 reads CSARRANEQFF. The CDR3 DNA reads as TGCAGTGCTAGGCGGGCCAATGAGCAGTTCTTC.